A selection of T cell receptor beta chains follows, all from one sample in a study of CD8 T cells in ankylosing spondylitis. TCRdb reanalysed the 5' RACE reads using MiXCR and keeps one entry per CDR3 protein. This sample has around 150,000 distinct CDR3 sequences, with under 35% found just once. Input material: synovial fluid, either unsorted or a sorted T cell fraction (not recorded which). These receptor sequences come from a male donor with ankylosing spondylitis. Both conserved end residues are part of each CDR3. Fields, in order: CDR3 DNA, CDR3 protein, V gene, D gene, J gene, clone size. D genes are given only for firm matches. Clone size is stated in some rows and not others, as once, few, many or a class when expanded.

DNA: TGCGCCACCGCGACTAGCTCGTCCCCAGATACGCAGTATTTT
CDR3: CATATSSSPDTQYF
V: TRBV5-1
D: TRBD2
J: TRBJ2-3
size: many

DNA: TGCAGTGCTGGACAGGGAGTCCTGTACGAGCAGTACTTC
CDR3: CSAGQGVLYEQYF
V: TRBV20-1
D: TRBD1
J: TRBJ2-7
size: many

DNA: TGCAGTGCCCCTATTCGGGACTCCCCCAGAGATACGCAGTATTTT
CDR3: CSAPIRDSPRDTQYF
V: TRBV20-1
D: .
J: TRBJ2-3
size: many

DNA: TGTGCCAGCAGCTCTAACGCCCGACAGGGATCATTC
CDR3: CASSSNARQGSF
V: TRBV7-9
D: TRBD1
J: TRBJ1-2
size: .

DNA: TGCGCCAGCAGCTTGGACAGGGTTGATTCACCCCTCCACTTT
CDR3: CASSLDRVDSPLHF
V: TRBV5-1
D: .
J: TRBJ1-6
size: few

DNA: TGTGCCAGCAAGGGCTTGAACACTGAAGCTTTCTTT
CDR3: CASKGLNTEAFF
V: TRBV7-9
D: .
J: TRBJ1-1
size: many

DNA: TGTGCCAGCAGCCTAGGCCGGGACAGGGTAATAGATACGCAGTATTTT
CDR3: CASSLGRDRVIDTQYF
V: TRBV4-2
D: TRBD1
J: TRBJ2-3
size: many

DNA: TGTGCCAGCAGCTTAGGGGGGGGGATTGGGATGGGGGCTTTCTTT
CDR3: CASSLGGGIGMGAFF
V: TRBV11-2
D: .
J: TRBJ1-1
size: .

DNA: TGTGCCAGCACCACAGGGCAAATCTACGAGCAGTACTTC
CDR3: CASTTGQIYEQYF
V: TRBV28
D: .
J: TRBJ2-7
size: .

DNA: TGTGCCAGCAGCCAGGGGGTTGGAAACACCATATATTTT
CDR3: CASSQGVGNTIYF
V: TRBV12-3/TRBV12-4
D: TRBD1
J: TRBJ1-3
size: .

DNA: TGCAGTGCCACACAGGGGATCACTGAAGCTTTCTTT
CDR3: CSATQGITEAFF
V: TRBV20-1
D: TRBD1
J: TRBJ1-1
size: .

DNA: TGTGCCAGCAGTTCCCCGGGTTCCCTCAGTCAGCCCCAGCATTTT
CDR3: CASSSPGSLSQPQHF
V: TRBV28
D: .
J: TRBJ1-5
size: .

DNA: TGCAGCGTTTTGGGACTAGCGGGAGTAAATACGCAGTATTTT
CDR3: CSVLGLAGVNTQYF
V: TRBV29-1
D: TRBD2
J: TRBJ2-3
size: many

DNA: TGTGCCAGCAGCCCGCTCAGGGGTAGCTCTGCCTACAATGAGCAGTTCTTC
CDR3: CASSPLRGSSAYNEQFF
V: TRBV5-6
D: .
J: TRBJ2-1
size: few

DNA: TGTGCCAGCAGCCCTCCTAGCGGAGCGAACACCGGGGAGCTGTTTTTT
CDR3: CASSPPSGANTGELFF
V: TRBV3-1
D: TRBD2
J: TRBJ2-2
size: .

DNA: TGCGCCAGCAGCTTGCCCTTCGTGAGCTCCTACAATGAGCAGTTCTTC
CDR3: CASSLPFVSSYNEQFF
V: TRBV5-1
D: .
J: TRBJ2-1
size: few

DNA: TGTGCCAGCAGTTTGGAACCGAAGCAGTTCTTC
CDR3: CASSLEPKQFF
V: TRBV12-3/TRBV12-4
D: .
J: TRBJ2-1
size: .

DNA: TGTGCCAGCAGTTTAGGACTAGCGGGAGGGTACCAAGAGACCCAGTACTTC
CDR3: CASSLGLAGGYQETQYF
V: TRBV27
D: TRBD2
J: TRBJ2-5
size: .

DNA: TGTGCCAGCTCACCACCTATCATAGGCCGGACAGGGGGTCCAGGTTATTCACCCCTCCACTTT
CDR3: CASSPPIIGRTGGPGYSPLHF
V: TRBV18
D: TRBD1
J: TRBJ1-6
size: .